The clone carrying this TCR beta chain appeared a few times. Primed by a sample-barcoded 5' primer and a J-beta primer mix, a second PCR proceeded for about 7 to 12 cycles. Via MiXCR, TCRdb re-called the 5' RACE reads, giving one row per CDR3 protein. The sample lists about a million distinct CDR3 sequences, roughly 50% occurring once. The data were taken from a study of blood T cells in healthy people across ages. Germline CDR1 is MGHDK and CDR2 is SYGVNS. The CDR3 consists of 11 residues. V lost 8 bases to trimming and J lost 5 bases, with 8 bases between them. Donation came from healthy Caucasian individuals in Russia who were aged about 6 to 95.

The gene calls are TRBV25-1 and TRBJ2-3; D gene uncertain. The sequencing sample was made of blood. This TCR was recovered from a man between 25 and 39 years old in good health. CDR3 in amino acids: CASGAGDTQYF. The CDR3 DNA is TGTGCCAGCGGAGCAGGAGATACGCAGTATTTT.